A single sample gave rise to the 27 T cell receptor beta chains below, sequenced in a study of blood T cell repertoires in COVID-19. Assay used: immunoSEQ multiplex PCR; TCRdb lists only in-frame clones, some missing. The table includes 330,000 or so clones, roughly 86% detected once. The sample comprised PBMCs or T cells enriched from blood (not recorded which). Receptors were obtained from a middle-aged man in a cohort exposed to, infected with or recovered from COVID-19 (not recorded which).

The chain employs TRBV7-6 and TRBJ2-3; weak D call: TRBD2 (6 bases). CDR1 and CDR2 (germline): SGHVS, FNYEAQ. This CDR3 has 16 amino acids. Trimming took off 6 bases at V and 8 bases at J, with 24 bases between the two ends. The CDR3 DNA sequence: TGTGCCAGCAGTTTTTTTATAGCGGTAGCGACGGCTACGCAGTATTTT. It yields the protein CASSFFIAVATATQYF.

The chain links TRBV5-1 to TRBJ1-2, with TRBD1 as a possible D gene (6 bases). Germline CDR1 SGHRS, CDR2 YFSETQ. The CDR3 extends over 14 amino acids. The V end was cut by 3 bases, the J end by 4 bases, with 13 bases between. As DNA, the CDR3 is TGCGCCAGCAGCTCGGCAGGGGTGGCCTATGGCTACACCTTC. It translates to CASSSAGVAYGYTF.

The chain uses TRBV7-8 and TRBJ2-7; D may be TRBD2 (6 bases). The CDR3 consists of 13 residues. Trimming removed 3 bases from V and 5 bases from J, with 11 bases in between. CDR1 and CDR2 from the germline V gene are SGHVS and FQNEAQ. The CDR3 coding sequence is TGTGCCAGCAGCTTGGGGGGAGTCGACGAGCAGTACTTC. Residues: CASSLGGVDEQYF.

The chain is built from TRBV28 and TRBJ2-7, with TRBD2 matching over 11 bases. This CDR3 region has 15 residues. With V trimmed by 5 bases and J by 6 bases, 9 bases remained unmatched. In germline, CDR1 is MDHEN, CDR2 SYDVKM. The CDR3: CASSPPLAGVPEQYF. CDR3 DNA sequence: TGTGCCAGCAGTCCTCCACTAGCGGGAGTCCCCGAGCAGTACTTC. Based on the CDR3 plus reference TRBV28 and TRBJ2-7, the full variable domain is DVKVTQSSRYLVKRTGEKVFLECVQDMDHENMFWYRQDPGLGLRLIYFSYDVKMKEKGDIPEGYSVSREKKERFSLILESASTNQTSMYLCASSPPLAGVPEQYFGPGTRLTVT.

CDR3 residues: CASSPGLAGGQNIQYF. The CDR3 DNA sequence: TGTGCCAGCAGCCCAGGACTAGCGGGAGGCCAAAACATTCAGTACTTC. The chain has TRBV11-2 and TRBJ2-4; the match to TRBD2 covers 14 bases. CDR1 and CDR2 from the germline V gene are SGHAT and FQNNGV. There are 16 residues in the CDR3. The V gene end was trimmed by 5 bases and the J gene end by 5 bases; junction bases not matched to a gene: 5.

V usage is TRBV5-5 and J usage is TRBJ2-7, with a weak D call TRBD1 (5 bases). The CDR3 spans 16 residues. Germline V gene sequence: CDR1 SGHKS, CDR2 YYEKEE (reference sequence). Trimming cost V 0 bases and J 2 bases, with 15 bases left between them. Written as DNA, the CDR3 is TGTGCCAGCAGCTTGGCCCTTGGGGCCCCGGCCTACGAGCAGTACTTC. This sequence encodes CASSLALGAPAYEQYF.

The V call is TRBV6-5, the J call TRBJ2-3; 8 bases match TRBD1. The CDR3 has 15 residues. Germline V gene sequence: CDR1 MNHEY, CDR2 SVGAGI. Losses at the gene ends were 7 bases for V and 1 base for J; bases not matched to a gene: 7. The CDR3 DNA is TGTGCCAGCATTAGGACAGGGACCGGCACAGATACGCAGTATTTT. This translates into CASIRTGTGTDTQYF.

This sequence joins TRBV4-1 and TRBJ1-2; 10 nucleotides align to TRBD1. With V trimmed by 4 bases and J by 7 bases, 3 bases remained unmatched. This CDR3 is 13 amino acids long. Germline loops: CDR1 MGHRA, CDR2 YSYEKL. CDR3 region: CASSPGTGVGYTF. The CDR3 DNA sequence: TGCGCCAGCAGCCCCGGGACAGGGGTTGGCTACACCTTC.

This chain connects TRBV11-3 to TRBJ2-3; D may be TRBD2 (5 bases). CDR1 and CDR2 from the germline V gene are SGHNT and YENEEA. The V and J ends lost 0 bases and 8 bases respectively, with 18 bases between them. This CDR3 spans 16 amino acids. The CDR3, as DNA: TGTGCCAGCAGCTTAGAACGGCCTCCCCTAGCAGGTACGCAGTATTTT. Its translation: CASSLERPPLAGTQYF.

In DNA form, the CDR3 reads TGTGCCAGCAGCCCAGACAGGGGAGCCTACGAGCAGTACTTC. Protein sequence: CASSPDRGAYEQYF. The chain has TRBV6-5 and TRBJ2-7, with 8 nucleotides matching TRBD1. This CDR3 comprises 14 residues. Germline V gene sequence: CDR1 MNHEY, CDR2 SVGAGI. Germline trimming cut 6 bases from V and 2 bases from J; bases unmatched to any gene: 6.

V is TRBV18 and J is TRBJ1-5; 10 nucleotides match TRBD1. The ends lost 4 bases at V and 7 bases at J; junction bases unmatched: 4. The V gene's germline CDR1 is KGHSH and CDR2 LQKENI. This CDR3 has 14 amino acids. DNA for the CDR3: TGTGCCAGCTCACTCGGACAGGGGGGACAGCCCCAGCATTTT. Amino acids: CASSLGQGGQPQHF.

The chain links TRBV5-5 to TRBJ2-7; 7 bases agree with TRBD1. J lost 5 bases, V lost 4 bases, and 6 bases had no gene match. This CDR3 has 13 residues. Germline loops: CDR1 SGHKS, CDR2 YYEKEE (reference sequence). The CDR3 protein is CASSLTGIHEQYF. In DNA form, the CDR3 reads TGTGCCAGCAGCCTGACAGGGATCCACGAGCAGTACTTC.

The CDR3 protein is CASSVKSGQGPPYEQYF. For the CDR3, the DNA is TGTGCCAGCAGTGTGAAGTCCGGACAGGGTCCTCCCTACGAGCAGTACTTC. The chain couples TRBV27 to TRBJ2-7; 8 positions match TRBD1. The CDR3 is 17 residues long. Losses at the gene ends were 5 bases for V and 2 bases for J; bases not matched to a gene: 14. Germline assignment: CDR1 MNHEY and CDR2 SMNVEV (reference sequence).

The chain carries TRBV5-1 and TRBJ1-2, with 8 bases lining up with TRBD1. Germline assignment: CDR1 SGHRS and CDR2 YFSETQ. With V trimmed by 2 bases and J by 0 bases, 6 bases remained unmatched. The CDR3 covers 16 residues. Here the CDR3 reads CASSLGQGLTNYGYTF. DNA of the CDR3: TGCGCCAGCAGCTTAGGACAGGGCCTTACTAACTATGGCTACACCTTC.

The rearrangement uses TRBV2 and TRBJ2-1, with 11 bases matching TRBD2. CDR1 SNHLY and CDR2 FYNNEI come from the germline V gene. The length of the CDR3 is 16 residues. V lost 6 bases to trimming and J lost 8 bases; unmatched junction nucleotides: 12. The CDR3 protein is CASSYRQGLAVYEQFF. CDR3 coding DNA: TGTGCCAGCAGCTACCGTCAGGGACTAGCGGTCTATGAGCAGTTCTTC.

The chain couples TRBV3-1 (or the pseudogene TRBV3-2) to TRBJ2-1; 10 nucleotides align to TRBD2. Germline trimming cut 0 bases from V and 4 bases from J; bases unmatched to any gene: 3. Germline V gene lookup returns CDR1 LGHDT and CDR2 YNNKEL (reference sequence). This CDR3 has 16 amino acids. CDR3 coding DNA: TGTGCCAGCAGCCAAGACCCTAGCGGGGGTTACAATGAGCAGTTCTTC. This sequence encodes CASSQDPSGGYNEQFF.

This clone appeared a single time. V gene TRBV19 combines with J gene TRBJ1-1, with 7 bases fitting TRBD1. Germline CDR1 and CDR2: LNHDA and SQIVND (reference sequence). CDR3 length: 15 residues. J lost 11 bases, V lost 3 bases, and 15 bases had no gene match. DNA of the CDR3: TGTGCCAGTAGTATTAGCGGGACAGTGCCCGTTAGGGCTTTCTTT. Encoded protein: CASSISGTVPVRAFF.

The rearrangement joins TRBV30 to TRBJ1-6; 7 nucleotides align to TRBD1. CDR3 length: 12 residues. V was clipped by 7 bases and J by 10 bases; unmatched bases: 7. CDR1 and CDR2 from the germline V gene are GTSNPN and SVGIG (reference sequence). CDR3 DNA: TGTGCCTTCGACAGGGAAGGATCACCCCTCCACTTT. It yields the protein CAFDREGSPLHF.

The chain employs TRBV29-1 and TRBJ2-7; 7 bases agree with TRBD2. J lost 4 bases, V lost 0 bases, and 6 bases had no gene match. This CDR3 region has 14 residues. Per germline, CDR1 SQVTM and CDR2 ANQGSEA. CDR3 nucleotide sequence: TGCAGCGTTGAAGATCCTGGCGGGAGTTACGAGCAGTACTTC. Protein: CSVEDPGGSYEQYF.

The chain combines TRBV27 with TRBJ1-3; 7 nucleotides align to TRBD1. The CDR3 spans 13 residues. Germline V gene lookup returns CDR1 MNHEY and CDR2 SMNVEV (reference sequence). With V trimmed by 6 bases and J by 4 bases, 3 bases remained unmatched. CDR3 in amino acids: CASSTGAGNTIYF. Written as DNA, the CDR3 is TGTGCCAGCAGCACAGGGGCGGGAAACACCATATATTTT.

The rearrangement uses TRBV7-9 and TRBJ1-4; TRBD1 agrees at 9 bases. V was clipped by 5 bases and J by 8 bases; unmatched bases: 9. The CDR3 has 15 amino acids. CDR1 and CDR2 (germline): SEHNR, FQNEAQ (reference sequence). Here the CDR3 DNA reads TGTGCCAGCAGCACCGCCGGGACAGGGCTGGAAAAACTGTTTTTT. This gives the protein CASSTAGTGLEKLFF. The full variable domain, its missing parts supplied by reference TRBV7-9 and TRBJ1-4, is DTGVSQNPRHKITKRGQNVTFRCDPISEHNRLYWYRQTLGQGPEFLTYFQNEAQLEKSRLLSDRFSAERPKGSFSTLEIQRTEQGDSAMYLCASSTAGTGLEKLFFGSGTQLSVL.

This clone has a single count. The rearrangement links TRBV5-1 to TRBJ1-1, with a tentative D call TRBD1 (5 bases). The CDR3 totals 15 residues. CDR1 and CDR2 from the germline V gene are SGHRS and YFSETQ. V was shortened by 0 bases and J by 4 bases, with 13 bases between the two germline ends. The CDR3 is CASSLDRGSGTEAFF. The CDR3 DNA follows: TGCGCCAGCAGCTTGGATCGGGGGTCGGGCACTGAAGCTTTCTTT.

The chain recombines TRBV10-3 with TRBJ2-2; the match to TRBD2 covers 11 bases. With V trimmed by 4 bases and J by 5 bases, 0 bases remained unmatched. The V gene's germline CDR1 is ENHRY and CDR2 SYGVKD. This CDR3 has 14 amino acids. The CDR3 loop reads CAISASGRTGELFF. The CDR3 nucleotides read TGTGCCATCAGTGCTAGCGGGAGGACCGGGGAGCTGTTTTTT.

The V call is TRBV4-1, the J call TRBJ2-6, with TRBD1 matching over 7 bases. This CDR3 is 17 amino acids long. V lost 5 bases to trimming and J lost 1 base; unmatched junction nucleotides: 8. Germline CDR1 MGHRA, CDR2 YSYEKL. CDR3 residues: CASSYSGTVSGANVLTF. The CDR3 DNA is TGCGCCAGCAGCTACTCCGGGACAGTATCTGGGGCCAACGTCCTGACTTTC.

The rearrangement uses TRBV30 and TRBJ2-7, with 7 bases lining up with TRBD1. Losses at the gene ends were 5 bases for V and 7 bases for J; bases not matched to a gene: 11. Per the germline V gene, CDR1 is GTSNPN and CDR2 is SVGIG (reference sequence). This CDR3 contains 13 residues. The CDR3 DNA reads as TGTGCCTGGGCAGAACAGGGGCCTGGTGAGCAGTACTTC. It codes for CAWAEQGPGEQYF.

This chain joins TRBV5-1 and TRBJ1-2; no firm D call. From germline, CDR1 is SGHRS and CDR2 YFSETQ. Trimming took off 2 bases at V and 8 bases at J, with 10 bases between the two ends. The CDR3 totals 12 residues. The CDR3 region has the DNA TGCGCCAGCAGCTTCGATGGCGGCGGCTACACCTTC. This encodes CASSFDGGGYTF. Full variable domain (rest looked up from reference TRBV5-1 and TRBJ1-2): KAGVTQTPRYLIKTRGQQVTLSCSPISGHRSVSWYQQTPGQGLQFLFEYFSETQRNKGNFPGRFSGRQFSNSRSEMNVSTLELGDSALYLCASSFDGGGYTFGSGTRLTVV.

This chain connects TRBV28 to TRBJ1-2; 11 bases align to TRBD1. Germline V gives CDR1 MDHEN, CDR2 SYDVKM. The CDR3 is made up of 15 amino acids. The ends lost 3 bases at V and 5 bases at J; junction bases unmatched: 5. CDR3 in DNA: TGTGCCAGCAGTTTTTCGGGACAGGGGGTATATGGCTACACCTTC. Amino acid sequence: CASSFSGQGVYGYTF.